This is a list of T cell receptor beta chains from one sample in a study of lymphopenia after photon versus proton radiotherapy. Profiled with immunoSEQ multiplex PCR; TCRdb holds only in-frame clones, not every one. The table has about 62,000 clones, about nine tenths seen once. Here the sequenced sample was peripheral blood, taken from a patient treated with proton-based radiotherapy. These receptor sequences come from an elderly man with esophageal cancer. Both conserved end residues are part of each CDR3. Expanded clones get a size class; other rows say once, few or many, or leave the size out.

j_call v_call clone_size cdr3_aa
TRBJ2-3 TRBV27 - CASSQYVIAGGTDTQYF
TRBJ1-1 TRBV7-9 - CASSFGDPEPEAFF
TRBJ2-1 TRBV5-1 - CASRLAGGNNEQFF
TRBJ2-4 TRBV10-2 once CASSEAPNIQYF
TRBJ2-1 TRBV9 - CASSLNRGVYNEQFF
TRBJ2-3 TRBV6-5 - CASTSQGDTQYF
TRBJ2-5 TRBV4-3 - CASSQDWGRETQYF
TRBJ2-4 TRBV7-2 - CASSLDQSTIAKNIQYF
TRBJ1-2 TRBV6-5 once CASRRQGPNYGYTF
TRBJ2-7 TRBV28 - CASSLHRVGEQYF
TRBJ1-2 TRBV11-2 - CASSLAGTGYTF
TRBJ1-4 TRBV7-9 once CASSLSLGRVNEKLFF
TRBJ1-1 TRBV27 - CASSLGRTVEAFF
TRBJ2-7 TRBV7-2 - CASSLVSSSYEQYF
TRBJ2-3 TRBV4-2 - CASSQVRSGASGIDTQYF
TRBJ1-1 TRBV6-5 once CASNTGWGTEAFF
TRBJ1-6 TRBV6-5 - CATRTGTDNSPLHF
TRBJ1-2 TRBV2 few CASSEQRSTYGYTF
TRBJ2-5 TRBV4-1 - CASSQAPSVSVGTQYF
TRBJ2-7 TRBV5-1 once CASSLNSGGAGEQYF
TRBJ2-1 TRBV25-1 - CASNPGLPYNEQFF
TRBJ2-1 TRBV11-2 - CASSLVAGAYNEQFF
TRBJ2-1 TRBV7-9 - CASSLTGIEQFF
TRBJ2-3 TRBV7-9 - CASSSWGTDTQYF
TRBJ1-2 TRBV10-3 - CAISEGLGQGVNGYTF
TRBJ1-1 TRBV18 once CASSPAGSLGEAFF
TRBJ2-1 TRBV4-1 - CASSQAGGSSTNEQFF
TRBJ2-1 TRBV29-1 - CSVDKSSYNEQFF
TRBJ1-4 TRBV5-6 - CASSSWPGDEKLFF
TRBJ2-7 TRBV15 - CATSELAWEQYF
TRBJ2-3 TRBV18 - CASSPPVGEDTQYF
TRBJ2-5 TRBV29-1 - CSGGPEETQYF
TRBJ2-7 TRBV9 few CASSPGRDRGLEQYF
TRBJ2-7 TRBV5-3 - CARSSCGTGSLSYEQYF
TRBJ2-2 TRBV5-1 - CASSPGQYTGELFF